This T cell receptor beta chain is from a study of blood T cell repertoires in COVID-19. Produced via immunoSEQ multiplex PCR; TCRdb's table is partial and in-frame only. The table shows approximately 200,000 clones, with over 80% occurring only once. Recruitment covered 20 to 25 US areas and drew participants whose ages spanned about 18 to 100 years. V was cut by 1 base and J by 4 bases, with 11 bases left in between. From germline, CDR1 is PRHDT and CDR2 FYEKMQ (reference sequence). There are 15 residues in the CDR3. The chain couples TRBV13 to TRBJ2-4; D possibly corresponds to TRBD2 (5 bases). The specimen was PBMCs or T cells enriched from blood (not recorded which). The sequence came from a woman aged 30 to 39 who had been exposed to COVID-19. Here the CDR3 reads CASSLVGGGKNIQYF. The CDR3 DNA follows: TGTGCCAGCAGCTTAGTCGGAGGCGGGAAAAACATTCAGTACTTC. Using reference TRBV13 and TRBJ2-4 for the parts outside the CDR3, the full variable domain is AAGVIQSPRHLIKEKRETATLKCYPIPRHDTVYWYQQGPGQDPQFLISFYEKMQSDKGSIPDRFSAQQFSDYHSELNMSSLELGDSALYFCASSLVGGGKNIQYFGAGTRLSVL.